Following are 24 T cell receptor beta chains from one sample sequenced in a study of blood T cell repertoires in COVID-19. Measured with immunoSEQ multiplex PCR; TCRdb has only the in-frame clones, and not every one. Of around 330,000 clones in the sample, over 85% are singletons; the top ten hold 2% to 3%. The sequenced sample was PBMCs or T cells enriched from blood (not recorded which). Receptor source: a man in his sixties who had recovered from COVID-19.

This chain links TRBV19 with TRBJ2-3; 9 bases map to TRBD2. The CDR3 contains 17 residues. V was clipped by 1 base and J by 6 bases; unmatched bases: 11. CDR1 is LNHDA and CDR2 is SQIVND in the germline V gene (reference sequence). In DNA, the CDR3 is TGTGCCAGTAGTATAGTTGGCGTGGCTAGCGGGGCCGATACGCAGTATTTT. Its translation is CASSIVGVASGADTQYF.

This chain joins TRBV2 and TRBJ2-5; possible D gene TRBD2, 6 bases. Germline V gene sequence: CDR1 SNHLY, CDR2 FYNNEI. The CDR3 consists of 15 residues. V shed 10 bases and J shed 1 base, with 19 bases lying between them. The DNA for the CDR3 is TGTGCCACCGTAGTGGGTCTGGGACTCCAAGAGACCCAGTACTTC. It translates to CATVVGLGLQETQYF.

The rearrangement uses TRBV10-1 and TRBJ2-7; D ambiguous. Germline V gene lookup returns CDR1 WNHNN and CDR2 SYGVQD (reference sequence). Trimming removed 0 bases from V and 2 bases from J, with 20 bases in between. The CDR3 has 18 residues. CDR3 loop: CASSESKTQPARTYEQYF. Here the CDR3 DNA reads TGCGCCAGCAGTGAGTCGAAGACTCAGCCCGCAAGGACCTACGAGCAGTACTTC.

This clone was detected only once. The chain joins TRBV7-2 to TRBJ2-7, with TRBD2 identical over 9 bases. The CDR3 totals 15 residues. J lost 2 bases, V lost 4 bases, and 6 bases had no gene match. The germline CDR1 and CDR2 sequences are SGHTA and FQGNSA. The CDR3 nucleotides are TGTGCCAGCAGCTCCCGCGGGGGGGATACCTACGAGCAGTACTTC. Its translation is CASSSRGGDTYEQYF.

The V call is TRBV9, the J call TRBJ1-2, with D unclear. The CDR3 covers 12 residues. In germline, CDR1 is SGDLS, CDR2 YYNGEE. The V end lost 7 bases, the J end lost 7 bases, and 14 bases lay between the germline ends. The chain's CDR3 is CASLGLTSGYTF. In DNA, the CDR3 is TGTGCCAGCTTGGGCCTTACTAGTGGCTACACCTTC. Drawing the rest from reference TRBV9 and TRBJ1-2, the complete variable domain is DSGVTQTPKHLITATGQRVTLRCSPRSGDLSVYWYQQSLDQGLQFLIQYYNGEERAKGNILERFSAQQFPDLHSELNLSSLELGDSALYFCASLGLTSGYTFGSGTRLTVV.

This clone was detected only a few times. This chain uses TRBV6-4 with TRBJ1-1; tentative D call: TRBD1 (5 bases). In germline, CDR1 is MRHNA, CDR2 SNTAGT. The CDR3 extends over 14 amino acids. V lost 5 bases and J 4 bases, leaving 14 bases between the germline ends. The CDR3 here is CASSPQGRRTEAFF. In nucleotides, the CDR3 is TGTGCCAGCAGTCCCCAGGGAAGGCGCACTGAAGCTTTCTTT.

This chain joins TRBV12-5 and TRBJ1-5; D is unclear. Deletions cut 5 bases from V and 7 bases from J, with 15 bases between. The CDR3 is 14 residues long. Germline V lookup: CDR1 LGHNT, CDR2 FRNRAP. The CDR3 spells CASGPNTDLQPQHF. DNA for the CDR3: TGTGCTAGTGGTCCCAATACAGATTTACAGCCCCAGCATTTT.

The chain has TRBV24-1 and TRBJ2-6, with D maybe TRBD1 (6 bases). This CDR3 contains 16 residues. The ends were cut back, 2 bases at V and 2 bases at J, with 9 bases in the middle. Germline-derived CDR1 and CDR2 are KGHDR and SFDVKD. CDR3 bases: TGTGCCACCAGTGATTCCAGGGGACCTGGGGCCAACGTCCTGACTTTC. This sequence encodes CATSDSRGPGANVLTF.

This clone was observed once. V usage is TRBV6-6 and J usage is TRBJ1-1, with a possible D match to TRBD1 (6 bases). The CDR3 spans 14 residues. V lost 10 bases to trimming and J lost 0 bases, with 15 bases between them. Germline-derived CDR1 and CDR2 are MNHNY and SVGAGI (reference sequence). The CDR3 protein is CATSPGQLNTEAFF. The CDR3 DNA is TGTGCCACCTCACCGGGACAACTGAACACTGAAGCTTTCTTT.

This chain uses TRBV7-2 with TRBJ1-1; D remains ambiguous. The germline V gene has CDR1 SGHTA and CDR2 FQGNSA. The CDR3 has 11 residues. V lost 5 bases and J 10 bases, leaving 11 bases between the germline ends. In nucleotides, the CDR3 is TGTGCCAGCAGCCTAAATGGTGGAGCTTTCTTT. This gives the protein CASSLNGGAFF.

V and J are TRBV27 and TRBJ2-3, with TRBD1 identical over 7 bases. After removal of 10 bases from V and 2 bases from J, the junction contained 12 bases not matched to a gene. The CDR3 has 15 amino acids. The germline V gene encodes CDR1 MNHEY and CDR2 SMNVEV (reference sequence). The CDR3 DNA follows: TGTGCCACCAAAAAAAGGACAGGAGACACAGATACGCAGTATTTT. It codes for CATKKRTGDTDTQYF.

The J gene is TRBJ2-6, the V gene TRBV12-1; the table's D call, TRBD1, was not checked against the DNA. TRBV12-1 is labeled a pseudogene. The CDR3 totals 16 residues. The CDR3 sequence: CASTLDRNSGANVLTF. CDR3 sequence (DNA): TGTGCCAGCACCTTGGACAGGAACTCTGGGGCCAACGTCCTGACTTTC.

The V gene is TRBV3-1 (or the pseudogene TRBV3-2), the J gene TRBJ1-4, with 7 nucleotides matching TRBD1. Germline V CDR1 and CDR2: LGHDT, YNNKEL (reference sequence). CDR3 length equals 15 residues. V lost 3 bases to trimming and J lost 7 bases; unmatched junction nucleotides: 8. CDR3 in amino acids: CASSQRQGGFEKLFF. CDR3 nucleotides: TGTGCCAGCAGCCAGAGACAGGGAGGATTTGAAAAACTGTTTTTT.

The gene calls are TRBV12-5 and TRBJ2-7; 9 positions agree with TRBD1. The CDR3 is made up of 14 amino acids. The ends lost 6 bases at V and 3 bases at J; junction bases unmatched: 6. Germline V CDR1 and CDR2: LGHNT, FRNRAP. The CDR3 coding sequence is TGTGCTAGTGGCTTACCGGGACAGGGCTACGAGCAGTACTTC. Protein: CASGLPGQGYEQYF.

The gene calls are TRBV9 and TRBJ1-1, with a possible D match to TRBD1 (6 bases). Germline values: CDR1 SGDLS, CDR2 YYNGEE. This CDR3 is built from 14 residues. Trimming shortened V by 2 bases and J by 5 bases, and 13 bases separated the two germline ends. The CDR3 here is CASSVAGQGTEAFF. Written as DNA, the CDR3 is TGTGCCAGCAGCGTGGCAGGGCAGGGGACTGAAGCTTTCTTT.

The V call is TRBV30, the J call TRBJ1-1, with 8 positions matching TRBD1. The CDR3 extends over 13 amino acids. CDR1 and CDR2 (germline): GTSNPN, SVGIG (reference sequence). The V and J ends lost 4 bases and 5 bases, in that order; junction bases with no gene match: 6. The CDR3 protein is CAWMKTGETEAFF. In DNA, the CDR3 is TGTGCCTGGATGAAGACAGGGGAGACTGAAGCTTTCTTT. Filled out from reference TRBV30 and TRBJ1-1, the complete variable domain reads SQTIHQWPATLVQPVGSPLSLECTVEGTSNPNLYWYRQAAGRGLQLLFYSVGIGQISSEVPQNLSASRPQDRQFILSSKKLLLSDSGFYLCAWMKTGETEAFFGQGTRLTVV.

J is TRBJ2-1 and V is TRBV18, with TRBD1 matching 9 bases. V lost 5 bases and J lost 4; bases outside the gene matches: 6. Germline loops: CDR1 KGHSH, CDR2 LQKENI. CDR3 size: 15 residues. CDR3 in amino acids: CASSTGTGIYNEQFF. CDR3 bases: TGTGCCAGCTCAACCGGGACAGGGATATACAATGAGCAGTTCTTC.

This chain joins TRBV2 and TRBJ2-7; TRBD1 aligns across 7 bases. The CDR3 has 14 amino acids. After removal of 4 bases from V and 2 bases from J, the junction contained 5 bases not matched to a gene. Germline V CDR1 and CDR2: SNHLY, FYNNEI. CDR3 nucleotides: TGTGCCAGCAGTGTTCCGGGACAGACCTACGAGCAGTACTTC. This translates into CASSVPGQTYEQYF.

The J gene is TRBJ2-5, the V gene TRBV29-1, with 9 bases aligning to TRBD1. V was pared by 5 bases and J by 5 bases, with 9 bases of the junction left unmatched. Per germline, CDR1 SQVTM and CDR2 ANQGSEA. The CDR3 runs to 14 residues. As DNA, the CDR3 is TGCAGCGTTCCTGGACAGGGGAGGCGGGAGACCCAGTACTTC. Its translation: CSVPGQGRRETQYF.

This clone appeared once. J is TRBJ1-1 and V is TRBV10-3, with D possibly TRBD1 on 5 matching bases. Germline CDR1 ENHRY, CDR2 SYGVKD. V dropped 6 bases and J dropped 4 bases, with 12 bases sitting between them. The CDR3 sequence is 13 residues long. CDR3 coding DNA: TGTGCCATCAGCAGTTCGGGGGGCACTGAAGCTTTCTTT. This sequence encodes CAISSSGGTEAFF.

J is TRBJ1-2 and V is TRBV6-5; the match to TRBD1 covers 9 bases. The CDR3 covers 15 residues. Per germline, CDR1 MNHEY and CDR2 SVGAGI. V shed 0 bases and J 5 bases; nucleotides not matched to a gene: 4. This chain's CDR3 is CASSYSQGARYGYTF. The CDR3 nucleotides are TGTGCCAGCAGTTACTCACAGGGGGCGAGATATGGCTACACCTTC.

CDR3 residues: CASSQERSPPGNTIYF. DNA of the CDR3: TGTGCCAGCAGCCAAGAGCGGTCTCCACCTGGAAACACCATATATTTT. J is TRBJ1-3 and V is TRBV14; D gene ambiguous. Germline V gives CDR1 SGHDN, CDR2 FVKESK. V lost 0 bases and J lost 2, with 11 bases in between. This CDR3 is built from 16 residues.

The gene calls are TRBV9 and TRBJ1-2; TRBD1 might be the D (6 bases). The CDR3 has 15 residues. Germline CDR1 and CDR2: SGDLS and YYNGEE. Trimming took 0 bases from V and 5 from J, leaving 14 bases between them. CDR3 coding DNA: TGTGCCAGCAGCGTAGGCCAGGGGTTGGGGTATGGCTACACCTTC. It codes for CASSVGQGLGYGYTF.

The chain joins TRBV5-1 to TRBJ2-1; possibly TRBD1 for D (6 bases). Germline values: CDR1 SGHRS, CDR2 YFSETQ. The CDR3 contains 15 residues. V was clipped by 4 bases and J by 0 bases, with 11 bases between them. CDR3 amino acids: CASSPDSLSYNEQFF. CDR3 nucleotide sequence: TGCGCCAGCAGCCCGGACAGCCTCTCCTACAATGAGCAGTTCTTC.